A single sample gave rise to the 26 T cell receptor beta chains below, sequenced in a study of blood T cell repertoires in COVID-19. Clones were read by immunoSEQ multiplex PCR, and TCRdb kept only the in-frame ones, dropping some. In the table there are around 78,000 clones, about 89% of which are singletons. The sequenced material came from peripheral blood. These receptor sequences come from a woman in her sixties with acute or convalescent COVID-19.

The genes are TRBV5-1 and TRBJ1-1, with TRBD1 as a possible D gene (5 bases). V was clipped by 4 bases and J by 1 base, with 14 bases between them. The CDR3 runs 15 residues. Germline V CDR1 and CDR2: SGHRS, YFSETQ. CDR3 residues: CASSPFARENTEAFF. The CDR3 nucleotides read TGCGCCAGCAGCCCGTTTGCCAGGGAGAACACTGAAGCTTTCTTT.

The J gene is TRBJ2-1, the V gene TRBV7-3; 9 bases map to TRBD2. With V trimmed by 2 bases and J by 10 bases, 3 bases remained unmatched. The CDR3 sequence is 13 residues long. CDR1 SGHTA and CDR2 FQGTGA come from the germline V gene. The CDR3 region has the DNA TGTGCCAGCAGCTTAGCGCTAGCGGGAGAGCAGTTCTTC. This codes for CASSLALAGEQFF.

This clone was observed once. The chain joins TRBV2 to TRBJ2-3; 7 bases map to TRBD1. This CDR3 region has 14 residues. The germline V gene has CDR1 SNHLY and CDR2 FYNNEI. V gave up 7 bases and J gave up 0 bases; unmatched junction bases: 4. The CDR3 spells CASIRDSSTDTQYF. The CDR3 DNA sequence: TGTGCCAGCATCAGGGACAGTAGCACAGATACGCAGTATTTT.

This clone was detected a few times. The J gene is TRBJ2-5, the V gene TRBV12-5, with 9 bases lining up with TRBD1. This CDR3 is 14 amino acids long. Trimming removed 5 bases from V and 4 bases from J; junction bases left unmatched: 5. CDR1 and CDR2 (germline): LGHNT, FRNRAP. In DNA, the CDR3 is TGTGCTAGTGGTCTGGGACAGGGTGTAGAGACCCAGTACTTC. It is translated as CASGLGQGVETQYF.

This chain links TRBV5-1 with TRBJ2-2, with 8 bases identical to TRBD1. CDR1 is SGHRS, CDR2 YFSETQ, per germline. This CDR3 contains 16 residues. Unmatched junction bases numbered 12, after V lost 4 bases and J lost 7 bases. The CDR3: CASSQFRGPSGGELFF. For the CDR3, the DNA is TGCGCCAGCAGCCAGTTCAGGGGGCCGTCGGGCGGGGAGCTGTTTTTT.

The chain uses TRBV30 and TRBJ1-2, with D possibly being TRBD1 (6 bases). There are 13 residues in the CDR3. V lost 7 bases to trimming and J lost 4 bases, with 16 bases between them. The germline gives CDR1 GTSNPN, CDR2 SVGIG (reference sequence). As DNA, the CDR3 is TGTGCCTCCGAGACGGGGGGCGTCTATGGCTACACCTTC. Amino acids: CASETGGVYGYTF.

V and J are TRBV18 and TRBJ1-1; D may be TRBD1 (5 bases). CDR1 KGHSH and CDR2 LQKENI come from the germline V gene. This CDR3 is 14 amino acids long. Trimming took off 2 bases at V and 4 bases at J, with 11 bases between the two ends. This chain's CDR3 is CASSPSREGTEAFF. For the CDR3, the DNA is TGTGCCAGCTCACCAAGCAGGGAGGGCACTGAAGCTTTCTTT.

The chain carries TRBV9 and TRBJ2-3; TRBD2 matches at 7 bases. The germline V gene encodes CDR1 SGDLS and CDR2 YYNGEE. This CDR3 spans 15 amino acids. J lost 1 base, V lost 4 bases, and 6 bases had no gene match. DNA for the CDR3: TGTGCCAGCAGCCCGTGGGGGGGAGGCACAGATACGCAGTATTTT. Translated, it gives CASSPWGGGTDTQYF.

In this sample, this clone turned up a few times. This chain uses TRBV6-5 with TRBJ1-1; perhaps TRBD1 as D (6 bases). Germline V CDR1 and CDR2: MNHEY, SVGAGI. This CDR3 has 14 residues. Between the trimmed V and J ends, which lost 4 bases and 3 bases, there was a span of 12 bases. The CDR3 spells CASSLVKGDTEAFF. The CDR3 DNA is TGTGCCAGCAGTTTAGTCAAGGGGGACACTGAAGCTTTCTTT.

The chain has TRBV5-6 and TRBJ1-4; 9 bases agree with TRBD1. The J segment lost 5 bases and the V segment lost 4 bases, leaving 6 bases of the junction unmatched. CDR1 and CDR2 from the germline V gene are SGHDT and YYEEEE. This CDR3 is built from 15 residues. The CDR3 DNA is TGTGCCAGCAGCCCCAACAGGGGGCGCAATGAAAAACTGTTTTTT. It yields the protein CASSPNRGRNEKLFF.

The chain joins TRBV7-9 to TRBJ2-3, with 8 bases identical to TRBD2. The junction had 10 bases not matched to a gene; V was cut back by 1 base and J by 7 bases. Germline V gene lookup returns CDR1 SEHNR and CDR2 FQNEAQ (reference sequence). The CDR3 length is 16 residues. The CDR3 region is CASSLGLAGLRNTQYF. CDR3 nucleotide sequence: TGTGCCAGCAGCTTAGGATTAGCGGGACTTCGTAATACGCAGTATTTT.

The chain recombines TRBV5-1 with TRBJ2-2; D is unclear. The CDR3 loop spans 14 amino acids. Germline V gives CDR1 SGHRS, CDR2 YFSETQ. Trimming pared 0 bases from V and 6 bases from J, leaving 9 bases between. CDR3 bases: TGCGCCAGCAGCTTGGACCCTATCCCCGGGGAGCTGTTTTTT. Protein sequence: CASSLDPIPGELFF.

This chain uses TRBV11-3 with TRBJ2-7; D gene uncertain. Germline CDR1 and CDR2: SGHNT and YENEEA. This CDR3 has 15 residues. Trimming pared 5 bases from V and 3 bases from J, leaving 17 bases between. The CDR3 region is CASSASPGVHYEQYF. The DNA of the CDR3 is TGTGCCAGCAGCGCGAGTCCTGGAGTACACTACGAGCAGTACTTC.

Regarding this clone: The same CDR3 arises from other DNA sequences in this sample as well. The genes are TRBV7-9 and TRBJ1-5, with D hard to call. Germline assignment: CDR1 SEHNR and CDR2 FQNEAQ (reference sequence). V lost 3 bases and J 5 bases, leaving 8 bases between the germline ends. CDR3 length equals 13 residues. Here the CDR3 DNA reads TGTGCCAGCAGCTTGGCAGAATATCAGCCCCAGCATTTT. This encodes CASSLAEYQPQHF. Looking up the rest from reference TRBV7-9 and TRBJ1-5 gives the full variable domain: DTGVSQNPRHKITKRGQNVTFRCDPISEHNRLYWYRQTLGQGPEFLTYFQNEAQLEKSRLLSDRFSAERPKGSFSTLEIQRTEQGDSAMYLCASSLAEYQPQHFGDGTRLSIL.

This chain joins TRBV18 and TRBJ1-4; D gene ambiguous. Germline V CDR1 and CDR2: KGHSH, LQKENI. Between the trimmed V and J ends, which lost 3 bases and 0 bases, there was a span of 14 bases. The CDR3 totals 17 residues. The CDR3 spells CASSPFVAGATNEKLFF. DNA for the CDR3: TGTGCCAGCTCACCCTTTGTCGCCGGAGCAACTAATGAAAAACTGTTTTTT.

This clone was seen a single time. The chain carries TRBV11-2 and TRBJ2-1, with TRBD2 matching 8 bases. J lost 7 bases, V lost 5 bases, and 13 bases had no gene match. CDR3 length equals 16 residues. Germline values: CDR1 SGHAT, CDR2 FQNNGV. The CDR3 DNA is TGTGCCAGCAGCCCCATCGGGGGGGCGGGAAGGAATGAGCAGTTCTTC. It specifies CASSPIGGAGRNEQFF.

The rearrangement links TRBV2 to TRBJ1-5; 7 bases are a match to TRBD1. The V and J ends lost 4 bases and 5 bases, in that order; junction bases with no gene match: 8. CDR1 and CDR2 from the germline V gene are SNHLY and FYNNEI. CDR3 size: 15 residues. The CDR3 spells CASSGTGGIDQPQHF. CDR3 DNA: TGTGCCAGCAGTGGGACAGGCGGGATTGATCAGCCCCAGCATTTT.

This clone has just a few counts. CDR3 sequence reads: CASSLYRGQEAFF. For the CDR3, the DNA is TGTGCCAGCAGCTTATACAGGGGGCAAGAAGCTTTCTTT. The chain couples TRBV7-6 to TRBJ1-1; 9 bases are shared with TRBD1. J was trimmed by 8 bases and V by 2 bases; bases with no gene match: 3. The length of the CDR3 is 13 residues. The germline CDR1 and CDR2 sequences are SGHVS and FNYEAQ.

V gene TRBV27 combines with J gene TRBJ2-7; 7 positions match TRBD1. The germline V gene has CDR1 MNHEY and CDR2 SMNVEV (reference sequence). With 5 bases clipped from V and 1 base from J, the junction kept 11 bases outside the gene matches. The CDR3 consists of 16 residues. CDR3 in amino acids: CASSPSGQGDSYEQYF. The DNA for the CDR3 is TGTGCCAGCAGTCCGTCGGGCCAGGGGGATTCCTACGAGCAGTACTTC.

J is TRBJ1-2 and V is TRBV29-1, with D tentatively TRBD1 (5 bases). The CDR3 is made up of 15 amino acids. The V end lost 1 base, the J end lost 1 base, and 13 bases lay between the germline ends. Germline CDR1 and CDR2: SQVTM and ANQGSEA. This CDR3 is CSVEGEGPYNYGYTF. For the CDR3, the DNA is TGCAGCGTTGAAGGGGAGGGACCCTATAACTATGGCTACACCTTC.

This chain joins TRBV19 and TRBJ2-1; weak D call: TRBD2 (5 bases). The germline V and J ends were trimmed by 10 bases and 8 bases, with 27 bases remaining between them. CDR3 length: 16 residues. Looked up from germline, CDR1 is LNHDA and CDR2 is SQIVND (reference sequence). The CDR3 DNA is TGTGCCACCCGCCCGGGCGGGCTCCCCCATATGGATGAGCAGTTCTTC. It encodes CATRPGGLPHMDEQFF. The whole variable domain, remainder taken from reference TRBV19 and TRBJ2-1, is DGGITQSPKYLFRKEGQNVTLSCEQNLNHDAMYWYRQDPGQGLRLIYYSQIVNDFQKGDIAEGYSVSREKKESFPLTVTSAQKNPTAFYLCATRPGGLPHMDEQFFGPGTRLTVL.

The chain links TRBV28 to TRBJ2-1; 9 nucleotides align to TRBD2. Germline V gene data show CDR1 as MDHEN and CDR2 as SYDVKM. The CDR3 covers 16 residues. V shed 6 bases and J 3 bases; nucleotides not matched to a gene: 9. Here the CDR3 DNA reads TGTGCCAGCAGCCCCCCCGGGACTAGCTTCTACAATGAGCAGTTCTTC. This translates into CASSPPGTSFYNEQFF.

The rearrangement uses TRBV19 and TRBJ1-5; D is perhaps TRBD1 (6 bases). This CDR3 comprises 14 residues. Looked up from germline, CDR1 is LNHDA and CDR2 is SQIVND (reference sequence). The V end lost 5 bases, the J end lost 6 bases, and 14 bases lay between the germline ends. The CDR3 DNA sequence: TGTGCCAGTAGTGTCCGGGACAACGTTCAGCCCCAGCATTTT. Amino acids: CASSVRDNVQPQHF.

V gene TRBV2 combines with J gene TRBJ2-3; the D gene is possibly TRBD1 (6 bases). The length of the CDR3 is 12 residues. The ends were cut back, 7 bases at V and 1 base at J, with 6 bases in the middle. Germline CDR1 reads SNHLY; CDR2 reads FYNNEI. The CDR3: CASTGGTDTQYF. CDR3 nucleotide sequence: TGTGCCAGCACAGGGGGCACAGATACGCAGTATTTT.

CDR3 region: CASRLASETQYF. The CDR3 DNA follows: TGTGCCAGTAGACTAGCGTCGGAGACCCAGTACTTC. V and J are TRBV2 and TRBJ2-5, with 8 bases matching TRBD2. Trimming at V came to 9 bases and at J to 5 bases, leaving 5 bases not matched to a gene. The CDR3 is 12 residues long. Germline values: CDR1 SNHLY, CDR2 FYNNEI.

CDR3 coding DNA: TGCAGTGCTGCCGCGGGCGAGCAGTTCTTC. It specifies CSAAAGEQFF. V usage is TRBV20-1 and J usage is TRBJ2-1; maybe TRBD2 (5 bases). The V end lost 5 bases, the J end lost 10 bases, and 9 bases lay between the germline ends. The CDR3 runs 10 residues. Germline CDR1 DFQATT, CDR2 SNEGSKA (reference sequence).